This entry lists 28 T cell receptor beta chains sequenced from one sample in a study of beta chain features in type 1 diabetes. TCRB transcripts that were expressed got sequenced, as all of the isolated RNA had been reverse transcribed. This table comes from immunoSEQ multiplex PCR, and its TCRdb copy is limited to in-frame clones, with some not included. The sample holds a few hundred thousand clones, 10% to 15% seen once. Sequencing was done on a sample of naive CD4+ T cells from blood. These receptors came from a man younger than 35 in good health.

This clone was picked up a small number of times. V is TRBV6-6 and J is TRBJ2-1, with 8 positions matching TRBD2. After removal of 6 bases from V and 10 bases from J, the junction contained 14 bases not matched to a gene. Per germline, CDR1 MNHNY and CDR2 SVGAGI (reference sequence). This CDR3 contains 15 residues. In DNA, the CDR3 is TGTGCCAGCAGAGAGGGTAGCGGGGCACCAAGGGAGCAGTTCTTC. Amino acid sequence: CASREGSGAPREQFF.

This clone was seen a handful of times. This chain connects TRBV28 to TRBJ2-7, with 7 bases fitting TRBD1. There are 12 residues in the CDR3. Germline V gives CDR1 MDHEN, CDR2 SYDVKM. V was clipped by 5 bases and J by 6 bases; unmatched bases: 4. CDR3 in amino acids: CASSVTGPEQYF. CDR3 coding DNA: TGTGCCAGCAGTGTGACAGGGCCCGAGCAGTACTTC.

A word on this clone: Other nucleotide sequences from this sample produce the same CDR3. This chain connects TRBV30 to TRBJ2-1; 13 bases map to TRBD2. Germline V CDR1 and CDR2: GTSNPN, SVGIG (reference sequence). The CDR3 covers 15 residues. Trimming took 3 bases from V and 8 from J; bases not matched to a gene: 7. CDR3 sequence (DNA): TGTGCCTGGAGGGCAGGACTAGCGGGAGTTCATGAGCAGTTCTTC. It yields the protein CAWRAGLAGVHEQFF.

In this sample, this clone turned up a few times. The chain couples TRBV20-1 to TRBJ2-1; unclear D gene. CDR3 length: 10 amino acids. CDR1 is DFQATT and CDR2 is SNEGSKA in the germline V gene (reference sequence). The V and J ends lost 7 bases and 12 bases respectively, with 13 bases between them. The CDR3 loop reads CSGALLRQFF. The CDR3 DNA is TGCAGTGGCGCATTACTCCGGCAGTTCTTC.

The V and J genes are TRBV9 and TRBJ2-7; D is unresolved. Germline V gives CDR1 SGDLS, CDR2 YYNGEE. The CDR3 loop spans 16 amino acids. Trimming left V 0 bases short and J 3 bases short, with 16 bases between. The CDR3 sequence is CASSVATQASHYEQYF. The CDR3 nucleotides read TGTGCCAGCAGCGTAGCTACGCAGGCCTCTCACTACGAGCAGTACTTC. The entire variable domain, with the rest obtained from reference TRBV9 and TRBJ2-7, is as follows: DSGVTQTPKHLITATGQRVTLRCSPRSGDLSVYWYQQSLDQGLQFLIQYYNGEERAKGNILERFSAQQFPDLHSELNLSSLELGDSALYFCASSVATQASHYEQYFGPGTRLTVT.

As to this clone: Distinct nucleotide sequences in the sample also encode this CDR3. The CDR3 bases are TGTGCCAGCAGCTTAACGGGAGGGGAGACCCAGTACTTC. This gives the protein CASSLTGGETQYF. The gene calls are TRBV7-3 and TRBJ2-5; 7 bases fit TRBD2. CDR3 length: 13 amino acids. CDR1 and CDR2 (germline): SGHTA, FQGTGA. The V gene end was trimmed by 0 bases and the J gene end by 5 bases; junction bases not matched to a gene: 0.

This clone was counted only a few times. The rearrangement joins TRBV7-8 to TRBJ1-1; no clear D gene. This CDR3 region has 17 residues. The V end was cut by 2 bases, the J end by 1 base, with 17 bases between. Germline lookup yields CDR1 SGHVS and CDR2 FQNEAQ. The CDR3 loop is CASSLPFRGLQNTEAFF. The CDR3 DNA follows: TGTGCCAGCAGCTTACCGTTTCGTGGCCTCCAGAACACTGAAGCTTTCTTT.

This sequence joins TRBV28 and TRBJ1-2; 11 nucleotides agree with TRBD1. Trimming at V came to 6 bases and at J to 5 bases, leaving 8 bases not matched to a gene. The germline CDR1 and CDR2 sequences are MDHEN and SYDVKM. CDR3 length: 15 amino acids. The DNA of the CDR3 is TGTGCCAGCAGCCTTGGGACAGGGGGTGGGTATGGCTACACCTTC. This codes for CASSLGTGGGYGYTF.

The CDR3 loop reads CASKSSGSFNEQFF. For the CDR3, the DNA is TGTGCCAGCAAGTCTAGCGGGAGTTTTAATGAGCAGTTCTTC. The chain links TRBV2 to TRBJ2-1, with TRBD2 matching over 10 bases. V was clipped by 7 bases and J by 7 bases; unmatched bases: 7. The length of the CDR3 is 14 residues. From germline, CDR1 is SNHLY and CDR2 FYNNEI. Full variable domain (missing parts from reference TRBV2 and TRBJ2-1): EPEVTQTPSHQVTQMGQEVILRCVPISNHLYFYWYRQILGQKVEFLVSFYNNEISEKSEIFDDQFSVERPDGSNFTLKIRSTKLEDSAMYFCASKSSGSFNEQFFGPGTRLTVL.

There are a few counts of this clone. The genes are TRBV30 and TRBJ2-5, with 9 positions matching TRBD1. Germline V gene sequence: CDR1 GTSNPN, CDR2 SVGIG (reference sequence). The CDR3 totals 15 residues. Trimming removed 0 bases from V and 7 bases from J; junction bases left unmatched: 9. The CDR3 coding sequence is TGTGCCTGGAGTGTGACAGGGGGGGGAGCAAGGACCCAGTACTTC. As protein: CAWSVTGGGARTQYF.

V and J are TRBV7-2 and TRBJ2-5; weak D call: TRBD1 (5 bases). This CDR3 region has 16 residues. The germline V and J ends were trimmed by 6 bases and 2 bases, with 19 bases remaining between them. Germline CDR1 SGHTA, CDR2 FQGNSA. DNA for the CDR3: TGTGCCAGCAGGAATAGGGGCGGTGCAGAACAAGAGACCCAGTACTTC. Translated: CASRNRGGAEQETQYF.

This chain joins TRBV11-2 and TRBJ2-1, with TRBD2 matching over 7 bases. CDR1 and CDR2 from the germline V gene are SGHAT and FQNNGV. The CDR3 runs to 14 residues. J gave up 5 bases and V 5 bases, and 6 bases lay outside the gene matches. CDR3 sequence reads: CASSQSGNNNEQFF. The CDR3 DNA reads TGTGCCAGCAGCCAAAGCGGGAATAACAATGAGCAGTTCTTC.

The chain recombines TRBV6-1 with TRBJ2-2; 7 bases line up with TRBD1. This CDR3 is built from 15 residues. CDR1 MNHNS and CDR2 SASEGT come from the germline V gene. V trimming: 6 bases; J trimming: 1 base; junction bases outside the gene matches: 5. As DNA, the CDR3 is TGTGCCAGCAGACAGGGGACACTGAACACCGGGGAGCTGTTTTTT. It specifies CASRQGTLNTGELFF.

This clone was seen a handful of times. V is TRBV10-3 and J is TRBJ1-1; tentative D call: TRBD1 (6 bases). Per the germline V gene, CDR1 is ENHRY and CDR2 is SYGVKD. The CDR3 has 13 residues. Trimming removed 10 bases at V and 2 bases at J, with 14 bases between. As DNA, the CDR3 is TGTGCCACCGGAGGGGGGGGAAACACTGAAGCTTTCTTT. The encoded protein is CATGGGGNTEAFF.

The CDR3 spells CAWSPRGFGTEAFF. In nucleotides, the CDR3 is TGTGCCTGGAGTCCCAGGGGCTTCGGCACTGAAGCTTTCTTT. This rearrangement joins TRBV30 to TRBJ1-1; D possibly corresponds to TRBD1 (6 bases). Trimming pared 2 bases from V and 4 bases from J, leaving 14 bases between. In germline, CDR1 is GTSNPN, CDR2 SVGIG (reference sequence). This CDR3 has 14 residues.

The chain employs TRBV5-1 and TRBJ2-5; D gene uncertain. In germline, CDR1 is SGHRS, CDR2 YFSETQ. Trimming removed 0 bases from V and 5 bases from J, with 8 bases in between. The CDR3 contains 13 residues. CDR3 coding DNA: TGCGCCAGCAGCTTGGCGCTAGACGAGACCCAGTACTTC. Translated: CASSLALDETQYF.

The chain couples TRBV7-2 to TRBJ2-5; tentatively, D is TRBD2 (5 bases). The CDR3 sequence is 14 residues long. Germline-derived CDR1 and CDR2 are SGHTA and FQGNSA. V lost 1 base, J lost 1 base, and 7 bases lay in between. Here the CDR3 DNA reads TGTGCCAGCAGCTTAGGACTATTCCAAGAGACCCAGTACTTC. This translates into CASSLGLFQETQYF.

This clone was seen only a few times. The J gene is TRBJ2-5, the V gene TRBV18; 7 bases agree with TRBD1. The germline gives CDR1 KGHSH, CDR2 LQKENI. The CDR3 totals 17 residues. V was clipped by 1 base and J by 5 bases; unmatched bases: 13. CDR3 sequence (DNA): TGTGCCAGCTCACCACTAGACAGGGTGACGACCTGGGAGACCCAGTACTTC. Protein sequence: CASSPLDRVTTWETQYF.

The J gene is TRBJ2-3, the V gene TRBV2; D is uncertain. This CDR3 comprises 12 residues. From germline, CDR1 is SNHLY and CDR2 FYNNEI. With 7 bases removed from V and 0 bases from J, the gap between germline ends came to 5 bases. CDR3: CASMESTDTQYF. In DNA, the CDR3 is TGTGCCAGCATGGAGAGCACAGATACGCAGTATTTT.

In its sample, this clone was seen a few times. The CDR3 bases are TGTGCCAGCAGCCAGATGGGACTAGCGGGAGTCGTCTACAATGAGCAGTTCTTC. Residues: CASSQMGLAGVVYNEQFF. V and J are TRBV14 and TRBJ2-1; TRBD2 matches 14 bases. CDR1 and CDR2 from the germline V gene are SGHDN and FVKESK. The CDR3 is 18 residues long. V shed 3 bases, J shed 3 bases, and the junction held 7 bases outside the gene matches. The full variable domain, rest sourced from reference TRBV14 and TRBJ2-1, is EAGVTQFPSHSVIEKGQTVTLRCDPISGHDNLYWYRRVMGKEIKFLLHFVKESKQDESGMPNNRFLAERTGGTYSTLKVQPAELEDSGVYFCASSQMGLAGVVYNEQFFGPGTRLTVL.

The chain joins TRBV11-3 to TRBJ2-7; TRBD2 matches 12 bases. In germline, CDR1 is SGHNT, CDR2 YENEEA. The CDR3 is 14 amino acids. The trim removed 5 bases at V and 5 bases at J, leaving 4 bases unmatched. In DNA, the CDR3 is TGTGCCAGCAGCGCCCGGACTAGCGGGAACGAGCAGTACTTC. Its translation is CASSARTSGNEQYF.

This clone was recorded a few times. The chain employs TRBV7-8 and TRBJ1-2; D remains ambiguous. Trimming removed 4 bases from V and 3 bases from J, with 15 bases in between. The CDR3 spans 15 residues. Germline CDR1 SGHVS, CDR2 FQNEAQ. The CDR3 coding sequence is TGTGCCAGCAGCTCATCTGTGGGAGCCCACTATGGCTACACCTTC. This translates into CASSSSVGAHYGYTF.

The chain carries TRBV7-6 and TRBJ1-1, with D possibly matching TRBD1 (5 bases). There are 12 residues in the CDR3. Germline loops: CDR1 SGHVS, CDR2 FNYEAQ. Deletions cut 2 bases from V and 11 bases from J, with 12 bases between. CDR3 region: CASSLWRGMAFF. The CDR3 DNA reads as TGTGCCAGCAGCTTATGGAGGGGCATGGCTTTCTTT.

This clone was recorded a few times. CDR3 DNA sequence: TGTGCCAGTAGAAGAGGCGCACTCGGCGAGCAGTACTTC. Its translation is CASRRGALGEQYF. V is TRBV19 and J is TRBJ2-7, with D unclear. This CDR3 is 13 amino acids long. Trimming cost V 6 bases and J 6 bases, with 15 bases left between them. Germline V gives CDR1 LNHDA, CDR2 SQIVND (reference sequence).

A note on this clone: Distinct nucleotide sequences in the sample also encode this CDR3. This chain links TRBV5-1 with TRBJ2-5; TRBD1 matches 8 bases. The V gene end was trimmed by 2 bases and the J gene end by 3 bases; junction bases not matched to a gene: 3. The CDR3 covers 14 residues. CDR1 and CDR2 (germline): SGHRS, YFSETQ. This CDR3 reads CASSLLDREETQYF. The CDR3 DNA sequence: TGCGCCAGCAGCTTACTGGACAGGGAAGAGACCCAGTACTTC.

This clone was counted between two and nine times. Other DNA sequences in this specimen translate into the identical CDR3. The chain couples TRBV30 to TRBJ1-1, with TRBD1 identical over 9 bases. The germline CDR1 and CDR2 sequences are GTSNPN and SVGIG (reference sequence). The V and J ends lost 0 bases and 1 base, in that order; junction bases with no gene match: 0. The CDR3 totals 14 residues. As DNA, the CDR3 is TGTGCCTGGAGTGTGGGACAGGGGAACACTGAAGCTTTCTTT. The encoded protein is CAWSVGQGNTEAFF.

V gene TRBV5-6 combines with J gene TRBJ2-7, with D unresolved. V lost 4 bases, J lost 0 bases, and 5 bases lay in between. CDR1 is SGHDT, CDR2 YYEEEE, per germline. The CDR3 runs 12 residues. CDR3 sequence reads: CASSRVSYEQYF. In DNA, the CDR3 is TGTGCCAGCAGCCGGGTCTCCTACGAGCAGTACTTC.

The chain links TRBV11-2 to TRBJ2-3; D unclear. Germline CDR1 is SGHAT and CDR2 is FQNNGV. This CDR3 is built from 14 residues. Trimming pared 4 bases from V and 4 bases from J, leaving 12 bases between. CDR3 protein: CASSSLSVPDTQYF. The CDR3 nucleotides are TGTGCCAGCAGCTCGCTAAGTGTCCCAGATACGCAGTATTTT.